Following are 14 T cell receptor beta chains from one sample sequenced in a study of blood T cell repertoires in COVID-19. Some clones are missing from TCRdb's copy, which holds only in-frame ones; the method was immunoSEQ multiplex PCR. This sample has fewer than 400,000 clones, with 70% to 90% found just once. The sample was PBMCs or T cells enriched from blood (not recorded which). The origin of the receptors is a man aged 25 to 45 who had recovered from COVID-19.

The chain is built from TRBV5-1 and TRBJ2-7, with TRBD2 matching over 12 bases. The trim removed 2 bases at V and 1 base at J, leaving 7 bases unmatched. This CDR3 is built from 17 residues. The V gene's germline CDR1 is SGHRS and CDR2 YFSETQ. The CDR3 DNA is TGCGCCAGCAGCTTTGGTCTAGCGGGGGGGCAGTCCTACGAGCAGTACTTC. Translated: CASSFGLAGGQSYEQYF.

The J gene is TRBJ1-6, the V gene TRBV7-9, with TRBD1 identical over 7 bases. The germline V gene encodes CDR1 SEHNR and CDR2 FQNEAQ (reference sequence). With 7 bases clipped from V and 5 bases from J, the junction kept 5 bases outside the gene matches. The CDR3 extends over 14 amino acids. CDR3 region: CASTRDSNNSPLHF. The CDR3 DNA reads TGTGCCAGCACCCGGGACAGCAATAATTCACCCCTCCACTTT. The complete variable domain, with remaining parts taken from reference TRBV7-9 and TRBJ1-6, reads DTGVSQNPRHKITKRGQNVTFRCDPISEHNRLYWYRQTLGQGPEFLTYFQNEAQLEKSRLLSDRFSAERPKGSFSTLEIQRTEQGDSAMYLCASTRDSNNSPLHFGNGTRLTVT.

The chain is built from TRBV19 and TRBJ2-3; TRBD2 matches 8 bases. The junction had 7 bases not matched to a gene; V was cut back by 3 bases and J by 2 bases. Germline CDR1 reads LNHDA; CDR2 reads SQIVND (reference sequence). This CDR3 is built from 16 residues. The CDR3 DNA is TGTGCCAGTAGTATTTCTGCGGGGGGAAACACAGATACGCAGTATTTT. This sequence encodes CASSISAGGNTDTQYF.

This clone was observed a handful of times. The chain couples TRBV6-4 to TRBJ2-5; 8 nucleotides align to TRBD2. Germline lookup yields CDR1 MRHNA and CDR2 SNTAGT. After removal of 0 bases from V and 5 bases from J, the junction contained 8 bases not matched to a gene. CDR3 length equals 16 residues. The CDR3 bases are TGTGCCAGCAGTGACTCTGGACGGGGGGGCCTGGAGACCCAGTACTTC. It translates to CASSDSGRGGLETQYF.

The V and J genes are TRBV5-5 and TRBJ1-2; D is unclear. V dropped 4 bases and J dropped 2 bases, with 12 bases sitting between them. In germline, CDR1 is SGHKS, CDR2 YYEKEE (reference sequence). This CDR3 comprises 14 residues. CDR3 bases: TGTGCCAGCAGCCCCCTGGGAGGGAACTATGGCTACACCTTC. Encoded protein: CASSPLGGNYGYTF.

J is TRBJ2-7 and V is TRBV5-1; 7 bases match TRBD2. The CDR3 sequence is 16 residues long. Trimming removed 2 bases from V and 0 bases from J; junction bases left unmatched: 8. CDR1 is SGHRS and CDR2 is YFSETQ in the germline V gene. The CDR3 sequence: CASSFGQRGNSYEQYF. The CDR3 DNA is TGCGCCAGCAGCTTCGGTCAGCGGGGCAACTCCTACGAGCAGTACTTC.

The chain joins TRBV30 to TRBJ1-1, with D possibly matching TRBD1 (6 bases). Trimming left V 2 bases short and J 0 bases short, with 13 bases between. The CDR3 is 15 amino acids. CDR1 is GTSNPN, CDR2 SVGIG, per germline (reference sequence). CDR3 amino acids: CAWSSNRVVNTEAFF. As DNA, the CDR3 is TGTGCCTGGAGTTCTAACAGGGTAGTGAACACTGAAGCTTTCTTT.

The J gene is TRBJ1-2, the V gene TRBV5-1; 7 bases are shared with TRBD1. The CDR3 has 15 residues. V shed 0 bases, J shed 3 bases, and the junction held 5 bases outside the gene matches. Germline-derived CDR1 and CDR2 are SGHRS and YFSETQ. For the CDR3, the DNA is TGCGCCAGCAGCTTGGGCCAGGGGGGCCACTATGGCTACACCTTC. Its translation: CASSLGQGGHYGYTF.

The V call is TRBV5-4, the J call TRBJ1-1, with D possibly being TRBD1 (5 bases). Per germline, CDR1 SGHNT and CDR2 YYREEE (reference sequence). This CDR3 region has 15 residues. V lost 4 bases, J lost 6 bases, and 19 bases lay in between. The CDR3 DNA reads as TGTGCCAGCAGCGAACCTGCAGGGAATCGGGCTGAAGCTTTCTTT. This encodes CASSEPAGNRAEAFF.

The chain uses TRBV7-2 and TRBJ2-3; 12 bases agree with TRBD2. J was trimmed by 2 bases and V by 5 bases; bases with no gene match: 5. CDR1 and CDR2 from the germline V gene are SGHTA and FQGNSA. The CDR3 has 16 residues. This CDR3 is CASSPGTSGYTDTQYF. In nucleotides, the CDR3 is TGTGCCAGCAGCCCGGGGACTAGCGGGTACACAGATACGCAGTATTTT.

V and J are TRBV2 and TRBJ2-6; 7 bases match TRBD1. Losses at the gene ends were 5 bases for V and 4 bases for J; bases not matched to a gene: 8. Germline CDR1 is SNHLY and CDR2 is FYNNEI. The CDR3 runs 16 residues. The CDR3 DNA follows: TGTGCCAGCAGTCTAGAGGCGACAGGGGGGGCCAACGTCCTGACTTTC. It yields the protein CASSLEATGGANVLTF.

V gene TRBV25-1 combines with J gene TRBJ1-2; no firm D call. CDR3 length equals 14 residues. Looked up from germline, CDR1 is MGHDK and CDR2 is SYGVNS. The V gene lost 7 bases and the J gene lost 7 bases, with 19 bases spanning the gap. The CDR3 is CASTTAGSGAGYTF. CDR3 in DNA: TGTGCCAGCACCACAGCGGGTTCAGGAGCTGGCTACACCTTC.

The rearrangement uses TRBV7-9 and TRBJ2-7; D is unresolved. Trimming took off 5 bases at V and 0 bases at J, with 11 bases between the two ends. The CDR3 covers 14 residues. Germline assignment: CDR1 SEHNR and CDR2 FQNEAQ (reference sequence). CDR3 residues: CASSHGESSYEQYF. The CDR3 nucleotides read TGTGCCAGCAGCCACGGAGAGAGCTCCTACGAGCAGTACTTC.

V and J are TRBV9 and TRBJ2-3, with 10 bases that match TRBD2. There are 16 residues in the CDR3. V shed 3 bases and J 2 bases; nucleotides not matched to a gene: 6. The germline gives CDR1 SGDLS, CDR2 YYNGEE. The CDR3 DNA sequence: TGTGCCAGCAGCGCAGGGACTAGCGTTAACACAGATACGCAGTATTTT. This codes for CASSAGTSVNTDTQYF.